This T cell receptor beta chain emerged from a study of blood T cell repertoires in COVID-19. In the study overall: The origin of the acute and convalescent COVID-19 samples was the United States, Italy and Spain.

In the study's own analysis: Nucleated cell number was recorded as an estimate derived from reference gene primer amplification. Assay used: immunoSEQ multiplex PCR; TCRdb lists only in-frame clones, some missing. V, J and clone size reflect that table, while D and trimming were determined from the DNA. The data hold about 100,000 clones, with approximately 83% observed a single time. The V and J ends lost 0 bases and 2 bases, in that order; junction bases with no gene match: 1. The CDR3 runs 14 residues. CDR1 is SGHNT, CDR2 YYREEE, per germline (reference sequence). The V gene is TRBV5-4, the J gene TRBJ2-5; the match to TRBD1 covers 7 bases. Sequenced: peripheral blood. The sequence derives from a woman aged 70-85 years with acute or convalescent COVID-19. In DNA, the CDR3 is TGTGCCAGCAGCTTGGCGGACAGGCAAGAGACCCAGTACTTC. Its protein is CASSLADRQETQYF.